This record looks at one T cell receptor beta chain sequence and its context. Antigen: not known. The data are from a study of early stage breast cancer tumors. Study as a whole: Around 9.6-fold was the mean read coverage per sample. Regarding the study as a whole: Most shared enriched TCRB sequences were commonly generated ones.

The assay was immunoSEQ multiplex PCR, and TCRdb's table has in-frame clones only and misses some. This table holds about 69,000 clones, approximately 80% found once. The V segment lost 5 bases and the J segment 5 bases; nucleotides outside the gene matches: 6. The CDR3 consists of 13 residues. Germline CDR1 is SQVTM and CDR2 is ANQGSEA. The chain recombines TRBV29-1 with TRBJ2-5; 9 nucleotides match TRBD1. The TCR sequence derives from a person aged 40 to 49 with breast cancer. Sequencing was performed on blood. DNA for the CDR3: TGCAGCGTTACAGGGGGCCTCCGCGAGACCCAGTACTTC. It specifies CSVTGGLRETQYF.